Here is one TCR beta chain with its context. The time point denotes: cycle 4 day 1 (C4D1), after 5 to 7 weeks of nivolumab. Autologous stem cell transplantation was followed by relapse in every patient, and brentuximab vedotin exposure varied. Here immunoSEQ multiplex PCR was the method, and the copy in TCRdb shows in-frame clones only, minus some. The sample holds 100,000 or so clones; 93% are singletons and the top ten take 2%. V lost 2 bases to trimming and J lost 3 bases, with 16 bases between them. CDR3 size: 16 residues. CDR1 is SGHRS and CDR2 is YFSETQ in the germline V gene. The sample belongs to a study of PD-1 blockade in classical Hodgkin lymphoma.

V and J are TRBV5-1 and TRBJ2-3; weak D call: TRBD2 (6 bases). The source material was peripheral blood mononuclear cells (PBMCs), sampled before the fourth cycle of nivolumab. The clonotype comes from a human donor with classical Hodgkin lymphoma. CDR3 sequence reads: CASSLGLVRGTDTQYF. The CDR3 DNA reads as TGCGCCAGCAGCTTAGGATTGGTACGGGGGACAGATACGCAGTATTTT.